This passage covers 25 T cell receptor beta chains from one sample sequenced in a study of blood T cell repertoires in COVID-19. Clones were read by immunoSEQ multiplex PCR, and TCRdb kept only the in-frame ones, dropping some. The repertoire holds 35,000 to 45,000 clones, with more than 65% as singletons. The material sequenced was peripheral blood. The origin of the receptors is a man at least 80 years old with acute or convalescent COVID-19.

V is TRBV29-1 and J is TRBJ1-5; 9 bases agree with TRBD1. Per the germline V gene, CDR1 is SQVTM and CDR2 is ANQGSEA. The CDR3 sequence is 13 residues long. V dropped 5 bases and J dropped 4; count of bases not matched to a gene: 3. CDR3 sequence reads: CSVLTGGNQPQHF. The CDR3 DNA follows: TGCAGCGTTCTGACAGGGGGGAATCAGCCCCAGCATTTT.

This rearrangement joins TRBV6-6 to TRBJ2-7; 7 bases are a match to TRBD1. Per germline, CDR1 MNHNY and CDR2 SVGAGI (reference sequence). CDR3 size: 14 residues. The V gene end was trimmed by 6 bases and the J gene end by 6 bases; junction bases not matched to a gene: 11. This CDR3 reads CASSSPGQRLEQYF. In DNA form, the CDR3 reads TGTGCCAGCAGCTCACCGGGACAGAGGCTCGAGCAGTACTTC.

This clone appeared once. The chain couples TRBV30 to TRBJ2-1, with 10 nucleotides matching TRBD2. The germline V gene has CDR1 GTSNPN and CDR2 SVGIG (reference sequence). Trimming removed 7 bases from V and 6 bases from J; junction bases left unmatched: 12. The CDR3 is 15 amino acids. This CDR3 is CAFTGLAVKGNEQFF. For the CDR3, the DNA is TGTGCCTTTACCGGACTAGCGGTCAAGGGCAATGAGCAGTTCTTC. The complete variable domain, with remaining parts taken from reference TRBV30 and TRBJ2-1, reads SQTIHQWPATLVQPVGSPLSLECTVEGTSNPNLYWYRQAAGRGLQLLFYSVGIGQISSEVPQNLSASRPQDRQFILSSKKLLLSDSGFYLCAFTGLAVKGNEQFFGPGTRLTVL.

The chain employs TRBV28 and TRBJ2-7; the D is unclear. The CDR3 has 12 residues. Germline V gene data show CDR1 as MDHEN and CDR2 as SYDVKM. The V and J ends lost 7 bases and 2 bases respectively, with 9 bases between them. For the CDR3, the DNA is TGTGCCAGCATGGGCACTCCCTACGAGCAGTACTTC. It is translated as CASMGTPYEQYF.

The V and J genes are TRBV4-2 and TRBJ2-1, with 9 bases fitting TRBD2. The CDR3 loop spans 16 amino acids. Germline trimming cut 0 bases from V and 4 bases from J; bases unmatched to any gene: 4. Germline loops: CDR1 LGHNA, CDR2 YNFKEQ. The DNA of the CDR3 is TGTGCCAGCAGCCAAGATTCTAGCGGGGTTTACAATGAGCAGTTCTTC. Its protein is CASSQDSSGVYNEQFF.

The chain joins TRBV29-1 to TRBJ1-2; TRBD1 matches at 8 bases. Germline trimming cut 4 bases from V and 1 base from J; bases unmatched to any gene: 5. Germline V lookup: CDR1 SQVTM, CDR2 ANQGSEA. This CDR3 region has 14 residues. For the CDR3, the DNA is TGCAGCGTTGGGAACAGGGGGGATAACTATGGCTACACCTTC. Translation: CSVGNRGDNYGYTF. Together with reference TRBV29-1 and TRBJ1-2, the CDR3 gives the full variable domain: SAVISQKPSRDICQRGTSLTIQCQVDSQVTMMFWYRQQPGQSLTLIATANQGSEATYESGFVIDKFPISRPNLTFSTLTVSNMSPEDSSIYLCSVGNRGDNYGYTFGSGTRLTVV.

The chain combines TRBV2 with TRBJ1-6; 10 bases fit TRBD1. The germline CDR1 and CDR2 sequences are SNHLY and FYNNEI. V lost 3 bases, J lost 10 bases, and 3 bases stayed unmatched. This CDR3 has 14 amino acids. Here the CDR3 reads CASSDDRGLSPLHF. Here the CDR3 DNA reads TGTGCCAGCAGTGACGACAGGGGGCTGTCACCCCTCCACTTT.

This clone was seen only once. CDR3 nucleotide sequence: TGTGCCTGGAGTACCGGACAGGCCTCGACCCAGTACTTC. Residues: CAWSTGQASTQYF. The chain employs TRBV30 and TRBJ2-5; 7 bases line up with TRBD1. The germline V gene has CDR1 GTSNPN and CDR2 SVGIG (reference sequence). The CDR3 length is 13 residues. V lost 2 bases, J lost 7 bases, and 7 bases stayed unmatched.

In this sample, this clone turned up a few times. The V gene is TRBV10-3, the J gene TRBJ2-4; D perhaps matches TRBD2 (5 bases). V gave up 10 bases and J gave up 6 bases, with 19 bases separating them. The CDR3 sequence is 14 residues long. Germline values: CDR1 ENHRY, CDR2 SYGVKD. The CDR3 here is CATRAGEGRNIQYF. CDR3 in DNA: TGTGCCACCAGAGCCGGGGAAGGGAGAAACATTCAGTACTTC.

This chain connects TRBV28 to TRBJ2-4; D remains unclear. The germline V gene has CDR1 MDHEN and CDR2 SYDVKM. The CDR3 runs 16 residues. Trimming left V 7 bases short and J 0 bases short, with 16 bases between. Here the CDR3 reads CASTHRGALAKNIQYF. CDR3 DNA: TGTGCCAGCACCCATCGTGGAGCGCTAGCCAAAAACATTCAGTACTTC.

V gene TRBV7-9 combines with J gene TRBJ2-7; the D gene is possibly TRBD2 (6 bases). V was trimmed by 5 bases and J by 6 bases, leaving 20 bases between them. This CDR3 has 15 amino acids. CDR1 is SEHNR, CDR2 FQNEAQ, per germline (reference sequence). The CDR3 protein is CASSPSGLALAEQYF. CDR3 in DNA: TGTGCCAGCAGCCCGAGCGGGCTAGCTTTGGCCGAGCAGTACTTC.

This chain links TRBV7-8 with TRBJ2-2; D is undetermined. The CDR3 sequence is 15 residues long. Germline V lookup: CDR1 SGHVS, CDR2 FQNEAQ. V was pared by 5 bases and J by 6 bases, with 16 bases between. CDR3 amino acids: CASSLASPLAGELFF. DNA of the CDR3: TGTGCCAGCAGCCTCGCGTCACCCCTGGCCGGGGAGCTGTTTTTT.

This clone was found a few times. V usage is TRBV30 and J usage is TRBJ1-5; D call uncertain. V was shortened by 3 bases and J by 0 bases, with 12 bases between the two germline ends. The CDR3 runs 15 residues. The germline V gene encodes CDR1 GTSNPN and CDR2 SVGIG (reference sequence). CDR3 bases: TGTGCCTGGAGCAGTCAAAGTTATAGCAATCAGCCCCAGCATTTT. It codes for CAWSSQSYSNQPQHF.

This chain uses TRBV24-1 with TRBJ2-1, with TRBD2 identical over 10 bases. V trimming: 1 base; J trimming: 6 bases; junction bases outside the gene matches: 5. CDR1 is KGHDR and CDR2 is SFDVKD in the germline V gene. The CDR3 spans 16 residues. CDR3 protein: CATSDLLAGNGNEQFF. CDR3 nucleotide sequence: TGTGCCACCAGTGATTTACTAGCGGGAAATGGCAATGAGCAGTTCTTC.

The sample holds a few counts of this clone. The J gene is TRBJ2-7, the V gene TRBV18; 10 positions match TRBD1. V lost 1 base and J lost 3; bases outside the gene matches: 6. The CDR3 covers 16 residues. CDR1 and CDR2 from the germline V gene are KGHSH and LQKENI. The CDR3 region has the DNA TGTGCCAGCTCACCACGGGCCGGGACAGGGGTCTACGAGCAGTACTTC. As protein: CASSPRAGTGVYEQYF.

The chain combines TRBV5-1 with TRBJ1-1, with D possibly TRBD1 on 6 matching bases. V lost 4 bases and J 5 bases, leaving 21 bases between the germline ends. Germline V gene lookup returns CDR1 SGHRS and CDR2 YFSETQ. This CDR3 is built from 16 residues. The CDR3 DNA is TGCGCCAGCAGCCCGAGCCCTACAGGGAGGGAAACTGAAGCTTTCTTT. This encodes CASSPSPTGRETEAFF.

The V gene is TRBV19, the J gene TRBJ1-5; TRBD1 agrees at 7 bases. With V trimmed by 6 bases and J by 1 base, 6 bases remained unmatched. The length of the CDR3 is 15 residues. CDR1 is LNHDA, CDR2 SQIVND, per germline (reference sequence). CDR3 in DNA: TGTGCCAGTAGCCCCGGGACAGCCAGCAATCAGCCCCAGCATTTT. Its translation is CASSPGTASNQPQHF. The full variable domain, in which reference TRBV19 and TRBJ1-5 provide the parts outside the CDR3, is DGGITQSPKYLFRKEGQNVTLSCEQNLNHDAMYWYRQDPGQGLRLIYYSQIVNDFQKGDIAEGYSVSREKKESFPLTVTSAQKNPTAFYLCASSPGTASNQPQHFGDGTRLSIL.

This clone was recorded a few times. J is TRBJ2-1 and V is TRBV7-8; 7 nucleotides match TRBD2. Germline-derived CDR1 and CDR2 are SGHVS and FQNEAQ. This CDR3 has 13 amino acids. The J segment lost 7 bases and the V segment lost 5 bases, leaving 5 bases of the junction unmatched. The CDR3 is CASSLSRENEQFF. CDR3 sequence (DNA): TGTGCCAGCAGCCTCTCGCGGGAGAATGAGCAGTTCTTC. The whole variable domain, filled in from reference TRBV7-8 and TRBJ2-1, reads GAGVSQSPRYKVAKRGQDVALRCDPISGHVSLFWYQQALGQGPEFLTYFQNEAQLDKSGLPSDRFFAERPEGSVSTLKIQRTQQEDSAVYLCASSLSRENEQFFGPGTRLTVL.

This clone was picked up one time. The chain has TRBV4-1 and TRBJ1-5, with TRBD1 as a possible D gene (5 bases). V was pared by 1 base and J by 2 bases, with 9 bases between. CDR1 and CDR2 (germline): MGHRA, YSYEKL. The CDR3 consists of 15 residues. This CDR3 reads CASSQGRGGNQPQHF. The CDR3 region has the DNA TGCGCCAGCAGCCAAGGGAGGGGTGGCAATCAGCCCCAGCATTTT.

This sequence joins TRBV7-2 and TRBJ2-1, with TRBD2 matching over 8 bases. Trimming cost V 1 base and J 6 bases; bases outside gene matches: 5. Per the germline V gene, CDR1 is SGHTA and CDR2 is FQGNSA. The CDR3 runs 15 residues. CDR3 protein: CASSLGGTSGNEQFF. The CDR3 DNA reads as TGTGCCAGCAGCTTAGGGGGGACTAGTGGCAATGAGCAGTTCTTC.

V and J are TRBV6-5 and TRBJ2-2, with 10 bases matching TRBD2. Germline-derived CDR1 and CDR2 are MNHEY and SVGAGI. The CDR3 consists of 15 residues. Trimming took 8 bases from V and 4 from J; bases not matched to a gene: 7. CDR3 bases: TGTGCCAGCTCCCTAGCGGGAGTGGTCACCGGGGAGCTGTTTTTT. Its translation is CASSLAGVVTGELFF.

This clone was recorded many times. V and J are TRBV29-1 and TRBJ2-1, with D perhaps TRBD1 (5 bases). CDR3 length: 15 residues. V shed 6 bases and J shed 8 bases, with 23 bases lying between them. Germline V gene lookup returns CDR1 SQVTM and CDR2 ANQGSEA. The CDR3 spells CSVVKGAHSTDEQFF. In DNA, the CDR3 is TGCAGCGTCGTCAAAGGGGCCCACTCAACCGATGAGCAGTTCTTC.

The rearrangement joins TRBV6-5 to TRBJ2-1, with TRBD2 matching 7 bases. This CDR3 spans 14 amino acids. J lost 9 bases, V lost 4 bases, and 9 bases had no gene match. CDR1 and CDR2 (germline): MNHEY, SVGAGI. CDR3 region: CASSSPAGAGEQFF. CDR3 nucleotide sequence: TGTGCCAGCAGTTCCCCCGCGGGAGCGGGTGAGCAGTTCTTC.

The genes are TRBV5-1 and TRBJ2-1; 8 bases are a match to TRBD1. The CDR3 has 15 amino acids. The germline V gene has CDR1 SGHRS and CDR2 YFSETQ. The V gene end was trimmed by 6 bases and the J gene end by 0 bases; junction bases not matched to a gene: 5. The CDR3 region has the DNA TGCGCCAGCACCCCCGGACAGGGCTCCTACAATGAGCAGTTCTTC. Translation: CASTPGQGSYNEQFF.

V gene TRBV6-5 combines with J gene TRBJ2-5; TRBD1 agrees at 7 bases. The CDR3 extends over 13 amino acids. The V gene end was trimmed by 8 bases and the J gene end by 8 bases; junction bases not matched to a gene: 11. The germline V gene encodes CDR1 MNHEY and CDR2 SVGAGI. CDR3 sequence: CASLEGALVTQYF. The CDR3 nucleotides are TGTGCCAGCCTCGAGGGGGCCCTAGTAACCCAGTACTTC.